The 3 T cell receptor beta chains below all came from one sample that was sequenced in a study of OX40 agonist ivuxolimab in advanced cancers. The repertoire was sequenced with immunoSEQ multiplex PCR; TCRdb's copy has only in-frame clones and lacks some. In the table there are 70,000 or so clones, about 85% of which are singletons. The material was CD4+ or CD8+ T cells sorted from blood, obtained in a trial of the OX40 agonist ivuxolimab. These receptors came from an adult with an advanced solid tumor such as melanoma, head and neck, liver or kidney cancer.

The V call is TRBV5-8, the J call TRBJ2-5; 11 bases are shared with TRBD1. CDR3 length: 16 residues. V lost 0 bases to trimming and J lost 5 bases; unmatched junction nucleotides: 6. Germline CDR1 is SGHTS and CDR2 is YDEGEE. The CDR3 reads CASSLAGQGAGETQYF. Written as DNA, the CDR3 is TGTGCCAGCAGCTTGGCTGGACAGGGGGCAGGCGAGACCCAGTACTTC.

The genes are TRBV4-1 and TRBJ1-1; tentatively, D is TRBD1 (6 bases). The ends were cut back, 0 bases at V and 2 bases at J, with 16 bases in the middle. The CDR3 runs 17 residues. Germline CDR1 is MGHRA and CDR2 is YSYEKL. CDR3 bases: TGCGCCAGCAGCCAAGATAGGGGGGGGGTCTTAAACACTGAAGCTTTCTTT. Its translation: CASSQDRGGVLNTEAFF.

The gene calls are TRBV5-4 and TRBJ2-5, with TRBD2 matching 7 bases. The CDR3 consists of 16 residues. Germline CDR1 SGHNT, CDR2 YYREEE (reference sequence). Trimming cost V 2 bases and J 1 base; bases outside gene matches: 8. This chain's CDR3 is CASSFPRGGGQETQYF. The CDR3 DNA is TGTGCCAGCAGCTTCCCCCGTGGGGGGGGCCAAGAGACCCAGTACTTC.